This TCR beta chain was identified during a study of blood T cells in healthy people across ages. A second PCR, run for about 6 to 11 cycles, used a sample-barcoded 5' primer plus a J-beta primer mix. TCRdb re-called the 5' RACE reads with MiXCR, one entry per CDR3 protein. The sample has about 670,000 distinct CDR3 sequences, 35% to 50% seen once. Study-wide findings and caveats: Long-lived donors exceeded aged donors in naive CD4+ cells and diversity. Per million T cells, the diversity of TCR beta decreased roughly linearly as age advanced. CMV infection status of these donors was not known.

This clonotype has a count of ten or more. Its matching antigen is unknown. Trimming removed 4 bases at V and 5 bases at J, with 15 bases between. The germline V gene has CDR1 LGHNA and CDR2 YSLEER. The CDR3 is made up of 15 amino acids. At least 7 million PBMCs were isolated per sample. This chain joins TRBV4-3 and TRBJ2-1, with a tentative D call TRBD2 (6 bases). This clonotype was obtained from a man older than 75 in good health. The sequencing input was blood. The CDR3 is CASSPTILADNEQFF. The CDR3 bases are TGCGCCAGCAGCCCAACAATACTAGCCGACAATGAGCAGTTCTTC.